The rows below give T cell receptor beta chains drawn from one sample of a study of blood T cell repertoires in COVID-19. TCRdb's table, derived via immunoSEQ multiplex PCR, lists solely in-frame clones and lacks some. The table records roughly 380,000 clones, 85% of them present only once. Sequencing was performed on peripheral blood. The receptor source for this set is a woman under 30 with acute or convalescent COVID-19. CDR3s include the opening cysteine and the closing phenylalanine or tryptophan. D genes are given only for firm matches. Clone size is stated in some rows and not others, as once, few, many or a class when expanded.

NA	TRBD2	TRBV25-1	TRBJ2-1	CASSESWGGQFF	TGTGCCAGCAGTGAGTCCTGGGGGGGGCAGTTCTTC
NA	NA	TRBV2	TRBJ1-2	CASSFDPRNGYTF	TGTGCCAGCAGCTTCGACCCGAGGAATGGCTACACCTTC
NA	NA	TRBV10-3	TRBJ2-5	CAISEVGETQYF	TGTGCCATCAGTGAGGTCGGAGAGACCCAGTACTTC
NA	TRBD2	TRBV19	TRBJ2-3	CASRAGTSGPHDTQYF	TGTGCCAGTAGGGCCGGGACTAGCGGCCCCCATGATACGCAGTATTTT
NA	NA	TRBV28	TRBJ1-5	CASSLPQGGNQPQHF	TGTGCCAGCAGTTTACCCCAAGGAGGAAATCAGCCCCAGCATTTT
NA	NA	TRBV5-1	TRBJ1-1	CASSLAGVAGSTEAFF	TGCGCCAGCAGCTTGGCCGGGGTTGCAGGAAGCACTGAAGCTTTCTTT
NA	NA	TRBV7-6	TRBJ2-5	CASSSGETQYF	TGTGCCAGCAGCTCGGGGGAGACCCAGTACTTC
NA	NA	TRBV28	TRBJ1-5	CASSWAGNQPQHF	TGTGCCAGCAGTTGGGCGGGGAATCAGCCCCAGCATTTT
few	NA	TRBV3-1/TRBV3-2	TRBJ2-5	CASSQNNQETQYF	TGTGCCAGCAGCCAAAACAACCAAGAGACCCAGTACTTC
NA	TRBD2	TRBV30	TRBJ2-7	CAWGLSSGGQPYEQYF	TGTGCCTGGGGTCTCTCTAGCGGGGGTCAACCCTACGAGCAGTACTTC
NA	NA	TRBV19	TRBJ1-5	CASSIWTERNQPQHF	TGTGCCAGTAGTATTTGGACAGAGCGAAATCAGCCCCAGCATTTT
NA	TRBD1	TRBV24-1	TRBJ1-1	CATSSQGAGVTEAFF	TGTGCCACCAGCTCTCAGGGGGCGGGGGTCACTGAAGCTTTCTTT
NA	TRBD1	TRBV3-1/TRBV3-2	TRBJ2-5	CASSRLKRTGLGETQYF	TGTGCCAGCAGCCGGCTGAAAAGGACAGGTCTCGGGGAGACCCAGTACTTC
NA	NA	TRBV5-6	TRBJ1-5	CASSLSPGEPQHF	TGTGCCAGCAGCTTGTCCCCCGGTGAGCCCCAGCATTTT
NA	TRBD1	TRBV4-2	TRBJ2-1	CASSQDGTGGYNEQFF	TGTGCCAGCAGCCAAGATGGGACAGGGGGCTACAATGAGCAGTTCTTC
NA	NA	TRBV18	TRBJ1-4	CASSPSVATNEKLFF	TGTGCCAGCTCACCATCGGTTGCAACTAATGAAAAACTGTTTTTT
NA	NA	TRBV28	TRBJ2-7	CASSLVPSSYEQYF	TGTGCCAGCAGTTTAGTCCCCTCCTCCTACGAGCAGTACTTC
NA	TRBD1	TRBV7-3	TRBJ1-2	CASSSGPGQGYHGYTF	TGTGCCAGCAGCTCAGGCCCGGGACAGGGGTATCATGGCTACACCTTC
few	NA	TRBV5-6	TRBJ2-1	CASSLGGNSYNEQFF	TGTGCCAGCAGCTTAGGCGGGAATTCCTACAATGAGCAGTTCTTC
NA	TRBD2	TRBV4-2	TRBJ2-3	CASARTSGPGTDTQYF	TGTGCCAGCGCGCGGACTAGCGGACCTGGCACAGATACGCAGTATTTT
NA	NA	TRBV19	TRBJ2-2	CASRILAEGRPSDTGELFF	TGTGCCAGTAGGATACTAGCCGAAGGGCGACCCTCAGACACCGGGGAGCTGTTTTTT
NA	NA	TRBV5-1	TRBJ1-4	CASSPTGQREKLFF	TGCGCCAGCAGCCCGACAGGTCAGCGGGAAAAACTGTTTTTT
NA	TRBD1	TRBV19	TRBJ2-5	CASGPGQRDQETQYF	TGTGCCAGTGGCCCGGGACAGAGAGACCAAGAGACCCAGTACTTC
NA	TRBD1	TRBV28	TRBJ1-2	CASSPTRGQGIANYGYTF	TGTGCCAGCAGTCCGACGAGAGGACAGGGGATAGCTAACTATGGCTACACCTTC
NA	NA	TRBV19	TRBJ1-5	CASRSAGAYNQPQHF	TGTGCCAGTAGGTCGGCAGGGGCTTACAATCAGCCCCAGCATTTT
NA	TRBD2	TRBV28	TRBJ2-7	CASSTRSGVSYEQYF	TGTGCCAGCAGTACGAGAAGCGGGGTCTCCTACGAGCAGTACTTC
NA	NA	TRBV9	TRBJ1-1	CASSYSGSWDTEAFF	TGTGCCAGCAGCTATTCAGGGTCGTGGGACACTGAAGCTTTCTTT
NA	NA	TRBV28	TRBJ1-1	CASNLQGFTEAFF	TGTGCCAGCAATCTACAGGGATTCACTGAAGCTTTCTTT
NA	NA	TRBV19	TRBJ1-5	CASSIVRDHYQPQHF	TGTGCCAGTAGTATAGTGCGGGACCATTATCAGCCCCAGCATTTT
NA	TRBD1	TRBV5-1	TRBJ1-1	CASSWRTGGRTEAFF	TGCGCCAGCAGCTGGAGGACAGGGGGCAGGACTGAAGCTTTCTTT
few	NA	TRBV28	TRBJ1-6	CASSLGRDWYSPLHF	TGTGCCAGCAGTTTAGGGCGGGACTGGTATTCACCCCTCCACTTT
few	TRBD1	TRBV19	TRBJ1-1	CASSQGAGTEAFF	TGTGCCAGCTCTCAGGGGGCCGGCACTGAAGCTTTCTTT
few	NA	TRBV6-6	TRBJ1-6	CASSLLNSPLHF	TGTGCCAGCAGCCTTTTAAATTCACCCCTCCACTTT
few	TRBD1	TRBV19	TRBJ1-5	CASNYRGGNQPQHF	TGTGCCAGTAACTACAGGGGAGGCAATCAGCCCCAGCATTTT
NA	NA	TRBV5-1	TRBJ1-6	CASSLNSGNSPLHF	TGCGCCAGCAGCTTGAACAGTGGGAATTCACCCCTCCACTTT
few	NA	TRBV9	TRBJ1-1	CASSVGKEMNTEAFF	TGTGCCAGCAGCGTAGGCAAGGAGATGAACACTGAAGCTTTCTTT
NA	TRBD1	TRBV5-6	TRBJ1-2	CASSLGTGVHYGYTF	TGTGCCAGCAGCTTGGGGACAGGGGTCCACTATGGCTACACCTTC
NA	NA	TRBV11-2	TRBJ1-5	CASSLVQSQPQHF	TGTGCCAGCAGCTTAGTACAGTCTCAGCCCCAGCATTTT
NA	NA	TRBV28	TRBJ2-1	CASTSSRGAFDLNEQFF	TGTGCCAGCACTTCCTCCCGGGGGGCATTCGATCTCAATGAGCAGTTCTTC
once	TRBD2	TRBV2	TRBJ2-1	CATSGGEQFF	TGTGCCACTAGCGGGGGTGAGCAGTTCTTC
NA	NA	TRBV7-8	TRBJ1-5	CASSLEGEREEPQHF	TGTGCCAGCAGCTTAGAAGGGGAGCGGGAGGAGCCCCAGCATTTT
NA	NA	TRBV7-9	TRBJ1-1	CASSSVGIEAFF	TGTGCCAGCAGTTCCGTCGGGATTGAAGCTTTCTTT
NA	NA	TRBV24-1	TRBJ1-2	CATSDLDSYYGYTF	TGTGCCACCAGTGATTTGGACAGCTACTATGGCTACACCTTC
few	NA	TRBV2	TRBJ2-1	CASRLEDEQFF	TGTGCCAGCAGGCTAGAGGATGAGCAGTTCTTC
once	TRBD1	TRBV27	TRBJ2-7	CASRETGGSRSYEQYF	TGTGCCAGCAGAGAGACAGGGGGCTCACGGTCCTACGAGCAGTACTTC
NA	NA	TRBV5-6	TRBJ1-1	CASSLPLGASNTEAFF	TGTGCCAGCAGCCTGCCTTTGGGGGCGTCGAACACTGAAGCTTTCTTT
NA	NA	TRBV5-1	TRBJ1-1	CASSPQPAGGDTEAFF	TGCGCCAGCAGCCCCCAACCCGCCGGGGGAGACACTGAAGCTTTCTTT
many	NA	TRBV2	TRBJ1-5	CASRGSASGQPQHF	TGTGCCAGCAGGGGTTCGGCCAGCGGTCAGCCCCAGCATTTT
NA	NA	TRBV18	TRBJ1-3	CASSRLITGRNTIYF	TGTGCCAGCTCACGCCTGATAACAGGGAGAAACACCATATATTTT
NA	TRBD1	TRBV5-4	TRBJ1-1	CASSPQDRKAFF	TGTGCCAGCAGCCCACAGGACAGGAAAGCTTTCTTT
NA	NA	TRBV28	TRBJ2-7	CASGQLYEQYF	TGTGCCAGCGGACAGCTCTACGAGCAGTACTTC
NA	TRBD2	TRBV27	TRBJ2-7	CASRFSGRRSEQYF	TGTGCCAGCAGGTTTAGCGGGAGGAGGAGCGAGCAGTACTTC
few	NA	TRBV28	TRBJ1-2	CASWTLENYGYTF	TGTGCCAGCTGGACACTCGAGAACTATGGCTACACCTTC
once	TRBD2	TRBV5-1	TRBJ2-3	CATREREMMRSTDTQYF	TGCGCCACCAGGGAGCGGGAGATGATGCGGAGCACAGATACGCAGTATTTT
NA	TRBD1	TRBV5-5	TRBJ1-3	CASSSDRVSGNTIYF	TGTGCCAGCAGCTCTGACAGGGTCAGTGGAAACACCATATATTTT
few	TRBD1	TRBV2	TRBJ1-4	CASSGQGVFDEKLFF	TGTGCCAGCAGTGGACAGGGGGTTTTCGATGAAAAACTGTTTTTT
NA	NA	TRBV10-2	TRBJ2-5	CASTDYPKETQYF	TGCGCCAGCACCGACTACCCGAAAGAGACCCAGTACTTC
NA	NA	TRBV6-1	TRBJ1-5	CASSERGQNLNQPQHF	TGTGCCAGCAGTGAAAGAGGCCAGAATCTCAATCAGCCCCAGCATTTT